This entry describes one T cell receptor beta chain. What it binds is not known. The sample comes from a study of graft-versus-host responses after intestinal transplantation. Whole-study findings and limits: Some GvH clones appeared in ileal mucosa or blood before recipient bone marrow.

This CDR3 is built from 14 residues. Germline CDR1 reads SGHVS; CDR2 reads FNYEAQ. The germline V and J ends were trimmed by 0 bases and 1 base, with 6 bases remaining between them. TCRdb keeps only in-frame clones here, not all; method: immunoSEQ multiplex PCR. The data contain 95,000 to 110,000 clones, 93% of them singletons. This TCR derives from a human donor who received an intestinal transplant. The chain couples TRBV7-6 to TRBJ1-1; no reliable D call. The sequenced sample was unstimulated CD8+ T cells sorted from spleen or lymph node cells, obtained before intestinal transplant. The CDR3 coding sequence is TGTGCCAGCAGCTTAGCGCGGGGGAACACTGAAGCTTTCTTT. It yields the protein CASSLARGNTEAFF.